These T cell receptor beta chains were read from a single sample in a study of cytomegalovirus exposure and HLA in healthy donors. Generated by immunoSEQ multiplex PCR, the TCRdb table keeps only in-frame clones and is missing some. This table holds 240,000 or so clones, approximately 80% found once. Specimen: PBMCs. All receptors derive from a woman in her sixties in good health and CMV-seropositive. Both conserved end residues are part of each CDR3. D genes are given only for firm matches. Clone size is not always given. Where it is, it says once, few, many or a class for expanded clones.

clone_size j_call d_call v_call cdr3_aa cdr3_nt
- TRBJ2-7 - TRBV6-5 CASSFAGTRGHEQYF TGTGCCAGCAGTTTCGCCGGGACTAGGGGGCACGAGCAGTACTTC
- TRBJ1-5 - TRBV27 CASSFDRSVPQHF TGTGCCAGCAGTTTCGACCGGAGTGTGCCCCAGCATTTT
- TRBJ2-1 TRBD1 TRBV11-2 CASSYNRGQGEQFF TGTGCCAGCAGCTATAACAGGGGGCAGGGTGAGCAGTTCTTC
once TRBJ2-1 - TRBV27 CASGRGPPREQFF TGTGCCAGTGGGCGGGGGCCGCCTAGGGAGCAGTTCTTC
- TRBJ1-5 TRBD1 TRBV6-6 CASSAGTGGGNQPQHF TGTGCCAGCAGTGCCGGGACAGGGGGCGGGAATCAGCCCCAGCATTTT
once TRBJ2-2 TRBD1 TRBV6-1 CASSDPGTANTGELFF TGTGCCAGCAGTGACCCGGGGACAGCGAACACCGGGGAGCTGTTTTTT
- TRBJ2-7 - TRBV19 CASARANEQYF TGTGCCAGCGCGAGGGCGAACGAGCAGTACTTC
- TRBJ1-1 TRBD1 TRBV28 CASSLNRGITEAFF TGTGCCAGCAGTTTAAACAGGGGTATCACTGAAGCTTTCTTT
- TRBJ2-3 - TRBV15 CATSRGRTVTDTQYF TGTGCCACCAGCCGAGGAAGAACAGTTACAGATACGCAGTATTTT
- TRBJ1-3 TRBD1 TRBV7-3 CASSLLAGGAGNTIYF TGTGCCAGCAGCTTACTAGCAGGGGGTGCTGGAAACACCATATATTTT
few TRBJ2-5 TRBD2 TRBV10-1 CASSDGSSGQETQYF TGCGCCAGCAGTGATGGTTCTAGCGGCCAAGAGACCCAGTACTTC
- TRBJ2-7 TRBD2 TRBV7-2 CASSLEGLIAYEQYF TGTGCCAGCAGCTTAGAGGGACTAATCGCCTACGAGCAGTACTTC
- TRBJ1-3 - TRBV6-1 CASGEPGAGNTIYF TGTGCCAGCGGAGAGCCTGGTGCCGGAAACACCATATATTTT
- TRBJ1-1 - TRBV2 CASSEAGDTEAFF TGTGCCAGCAGTGAAGCGGGAGACACTGAAGCTTTCTTT
- TRBJ2-1 - TRBV7-2 CASRISVLQFF TGTGCCAGCAGGATTAGCGTTCTGCAGTTCTTC
- TRBJ2-7 TRBD2 TRBV6-1 CASRWTSGSYEQYF TGTGCCAGCAGGTGGACTAGCGGGAGCTACGAGCAGTACTTC
- TRBJ2-1 TRBD1 TRBV4-1 CASSQSGQASYNEQFF TGCGCCAGCAGCCAATCAGGACAGGCGTCCTACAATGAGCAGTTCTTC
- TRBJ2-1 - TRBV18 CASSPPGLTYNEQFF TGTGCCAGCTCACCCCCGGGACTCACCTACAATGAGCAGTTCTTC
- TRBJ1-1 TRBD1 TRBV6-6 CASSYSTGAAEAFF TGTGCCAGCAGTTACTCGACAGGGGCAGCTGAAGCTTTCTTT
- TRBJ2-7 - TRBV10-2 CASSVQGSYEQYF TGCGCCAGCAGTGTGCAGGGTTCCTACGAGCAGTACTTC
- TRBJ2-4 TRBD1 TRBV4-1 CASSQTGVDKNIQYF TGCGCCAGCAGCCAGACAGGGGTGGACAAAAACATTCAGTACTTC
- TRBJ1-1 - TRBV10-3 CAISRGGDTEAFF TGTGCCATCAGTAGAGGGGGGGACACTGAAGCTTTCTTT
- TRBJ2-7 - TRBV28 CASSPQGPYEQYF TGTGCCAGCAGTCCACAGGGCCCCTACGAGCAGTACTTC
- TRBJ2-3 - TRBV6-1 CASSLEDWLPQYF TGTGCCAGCAGTCTCGAGGACTGGCTTCCGCAGTATTTT
- TRBJ2-2 TRBD1 TRBV5-1 CASSLDRGTGELFF TGCGCCAGCAGCCTGGACAGGGGAACCGGGGAGCTGTTTTTT
- TRBJ2-7 - TRBV4-1 CASSQELVVYEQYF TGCGCCAGCAGCCAAGAGTTGGTAGTTTACGAGCAGTACTTC
- TRBJ2-5 - TRBV10-3 CAISELSEETQYF TGTGCCATCAGTGAACTATCGGAGGAGACCCAGTACTTC
- TRBJ1-6 - TRBV6-1 CASSELNSDLYNSPLHF TGTGCCAGCAGTGAATTAAACAGTGACCTATATAATTCACCCCTCCACTTT
- TRBJ2-7 TRBD2 TRBV30 CAWTRPGTSGTYEQYF TGTGCCTGGACACGACCCGGGACTAGCGGGACCTACGAGCAGTACTTC
- TRBJ1-2 TRBD1 TRBV10-3 CAISESGQALYGYTF TGTGCCATCAGTGAGTCCGGACAGGCTCTCTATGGCTACACCTTC
few TRBJ1-5 - TRBV6-1 CASRGVSNQPQHF TGTGCCAGCAGAGGAGTTAGCAATCAGCCCCAGCATTTT
- TRBJ2-5 - TRBV11-2 CASTQQETQYF TGTGCCAGCACACAACAAGAGACCCAGTACTTC
once TRBJ1-1 - TRBV5-1 CASTPLGPETEAFF TGCGCCAGCACACCTCTGGGGCCCGAGACTGAAGCTTTCTTT
- TRBJ2-1 - TRBV10-2 CASTPLRGMNEQFF TGCGCCAGCACACCGCTTAGGGGTATGAATGAGCAGTTCTTC
few TRBJ1-2 - TRBV15 CATSSPGGPYGYTF TGTGCCACCAGCAGTCCCGGGGGACCCTATGGCTACACCTTC
- TRBJ2-1 - TRBV19 CATIRQNEQFF TGTGCCACCATCAGGCAGAATGAGCAGTTCTTC
- TRBJ2-1 TRBD2 TRBV2 CASRTGTSYEQFF TGTGCCAGCAGGACCGGGACTAGCTATGAGCAGTTCTTC
- TRBJ1-2 - TRBV6-6 CASTLAGVHGYTF TGTGCCAGCACCCTGGCAGGGGTCCATGGCTACACCTTC
- TRBJ2-7 TRBD2 TRBV6-6 CASSGPEREGSEQYF TGTGCCAGCAGTGGGCCGGAGCGGGAGGGAAGCGAGCAGTACTTC
once TRBJ1-5 TRBD1 TRBV18 CASSPDRGSQPQHF TGTGCCAGCTCACCAGACAGGGGCTCTCAGCCCCAGCATTTT
- TRBJ1-2 TRBD1 TRBV6-1 CASREGGQLYGYTF TGTGCCAGCAGGGAAGGGGGACAGCTCTATGGCTACACCTTC
few TRBJ1-2 - TRBV5-1 CASSLPGGYGYTF TGCGCCAGCAGCTTACCCGGGGGATATGGCTACACCTTC
- TRBJ2-1 TRBD2 TRBV5-1 CASSTLAGGYNEQFF TGCGCCAGCAGCACACTAGCGGGAGGGTACAATGAGCAGTTCTTC
- TRBJ2-7 TRBD1 TRBV5-1 CASSSGAGGLDEQYF TGCGCCAGCAGCTCGGGGGCAGGGGGCTTGGACGAGCAGTACTTC
- TRBJ2-7 - TRBV5-4 CASSSPSGTPYEQYF TGTGCCAGCAGCTCCCCCTCCGGGACACCTTACGAGCAGTACTTC